The source of this T cell receptor (beta chain) is a study of blood T cell repertoires in COVID-19. This clone was counted only a few times. The V end was cut by 7 bases, the J end by 3 bases, with 10 bases between. The CDR3 is 13 residues long. CDR1 is MDHEN, CDR2 SYDVKM, per germline. Original handling: Scientists estimated how many nucleated cells there were by amplifying reference gene primers. The protocol was immunoSEQ multiplex PCR, while the TCRdb copy is restricted to in-frame clones and leaves out a portion. The D gene and trimming were derived from the DNA, and the V and J assignments and clone size from that table. The data show 250,000 to 300,000 clones, with roughly 83% seen just once and roughly 4.6% held by the top ten.

This receptor was obtained from a man in his 60s who had recovered from COVID-19. Source material: peripheral blood. The chain employs TRBV28 and TRBJ1-5; TRBD1 is a possible D gene (6 bases). CDR3 nucleotides: TGTGCCAGCAACAGGGCTGACAATCAGCCCCAGCATTTT. Its translation: CASNRADNQPQHF.